The 12 T cell receptor beta chains below come from one sample, sequenced in a study of shared clonotypes between healthy human individuals. This table comes from immunoSEQ multiplex PCR, and its TCRdb copy is limited to in-frame clones, with some not included. Counted here are 660,000 or so clones, 90% to 97% occurring once; the ten biggest clones make up about 0.12%. The naive CD8 population came from CD45RO-negative cells selected for CCR7, without terminally differentiated effector memory CD45RA+ cells. Sequencing was carried out using naive CD8+ T cells sorted from blood. Source of these receptors: a woman younger than 45 in good health.

The CDR3 region is CASSESTGIDTEAFF. CDR3 DNA sequence: TGCGCCAGCAGTGAGTCGACAGGGATCGACACTGAAGCTTTCTTT. This chain links TRBV10-1 with TRBJ1-1, with 7 bases matching TRBD1. Germline loops: CDR1 WNHNN, CDR2 SYGVQD (reference sequence). This CDR3 is 15 amino acids long. Trimming removed 0 bases from V and 3 bases from J; junction bases left unmatched: 4.

In the case of this clone: Mismatch with germline at one junction end may stem from a read error. The chain employs TRBV19 and TRBJ2-3; 10 nucleotides line up with TRBD2. CDR1 and CDR2 (germline): LNHDA, SQIVND (reference sequence). This CDR3 comprises 15 residues. CDR3 loop: CASNIAGGSTDTQYF. In DNA form, the CDR3 reads TGTGCCAGTAATATAGCGGGAGGTAGCACAGATACGCAGTATTTT.

The genes are TRBV6-1 and TRBJ2-5, with a possible D match to TRBD1 (6 bases). The end of the DNA aligns better with TRBJ2-7, so the J call may be wrong. There are 13 residues in the CDR3. Germline V CDR1 and CDR2: MNHNS, SASEGT. The CDR3 nucleotides read TGTGCCAGCAGACCCGGGACAAACTACGAGCAGTACTTC. It encodes CASRPGTNYEQYF.

The chain joins TRBV27 to TRBJ2-1, with TRBD2 as a possible D gene (5 bases). With 5 bases removed from V and 4 bases from J, the gap between germline ends came to 18 bases. The CDR3 totals 16 residues. The V gene's germline CDR1 is MNHEY and CDR2 SMNVEV (reference sequence). CDR3 sequence: CASSMSPADLYNEQFF. CDR3 sequence (DNA): TGTGCCAGCAGTATGTCCCCAGCGGACCTATACAATGAGCAGTTCTTC.

The chain employs TRBV2 and TRBJ2-7; 9 nucleotides align to TRBD2. Unmatched junction bases numbered 7, after V lost 6 bases and J lost 1 base. The germline V gene has CDR1 SNHLY and CDR2 FYNNEI. CDR3 length: 15 residues. As DNA, the CDR3 is TGTGCCAGCAGACAAGCTAGCGGGACATCCTACGAGCAGTACTTC. The encoded protein is CASRQASGTSYEQYF.

The rearrangement links TRBV28 to TRBJ2-5; D perhaps matches TRBD2 (5 bases). This CDR3 has 14 amino acids. In germline, CDR1 is MDHEN, CDR2 SYDVKM. The V and J ends lost 10 bases and 0 bases respectively, with 15 bases between them. Here the CDR3 reads CATSGLEYQETQYF. The CDR3, as DNA: TGTGCCACCTCCGGACTTGAGTACCAAGAGACCCAGTACTTC. Full variable domain (missing parts from reference TRBV28 and TRBJ2-5): DVKVTQSSRYLVKRTGEKVFLECVQDMDHENMFWYRQDPGLGLRLIYFSYDVKMKEKGDIPEGYSVSREKKERFSLILESASTNQTSMYLCATSGLEYQETQYFGPGTRLLVL.

The chain combines TRBV27 with TRBJ2-7; D uncertain. Per germline, CDR1 MNHEY and CDR2 SMNVEV (reference sequence). This CDR3 is 13 amino acids long. Trimming took off 0 bases at V and 4 bases at J, with 7 bases between the two ends. The CDR3 protein is CASSLSDGYEQYF. CDR3 DNA: TGTGCCAGCAGTTTATCCGACGGGTACGAGCAGTACTTC.

V gene TRBV28 combines with J gene TRBJ2-1; D remains unclear. V was clipped by 3 bases and J by 7 bases, with 10 bases between them. Germline values: CDR1 MDHEN, CDR2 SYDVKM. This CDR3 region has 13 residues. DNA for the CDR3: TGTGCCAGCAGTTTTAGAAGCACGAATGAGCAGTTCTTC. Amino acids: CASSFRSTNEQFF. Together with reference TRBV28 and TRBJ2-1, the CDR3 gives the full variable domain: DVKVTQSSRYLVKRTGEKVFLECVQDMDHENMFWYRQDPGLGLRLIYFSYDVKMKEKGDIPEGYSVSREKKERFSLILESASTNQTSMYLCASSFRSTNEQFFGPGTRLTVL.

The CDR3 sequence: CATAHRGPHNEQFF. CDR3 nucleotide sequence: TGCGCCACCGCACACAGGGGGCCTCACAATGAGCAGTTCTTC. The chain uses TRBV5-1 and TRBJ2-1; TRBD1 matches 9 bases. Germline values: CDR1 SGHRS, CDR2 YFSETQ. The CDR3 sequence is 14 residues long. J lost 5 bases, V lost 9 bases, and 9 bases had no gene match.

This clone was seen once. The rearrangement joins TRBV6-6 to TRBJ2-1; TRBD2 agrees at 10 bases. CDR3 length equals 14 residues. J gave up 3 bases and V 7 bases, and 3 bases lay outside the gene matches. The germline CDR1 and CDR2 sequences are MNHNY and SVGAGI (reference sequence). CDR3 nucleotide sequence: TGTGCCAGCACCGGACTAGCGGTCTACAATGAGCAGTTCTTC. It is translated as CASTGLAVYNEQFF.

The CDR3 reads CASSLVVSADTQYF. For the CDR3, the DNA is TGTGCCAGCAGCTTAGTGGTTTCGGCAGATACGCAGTATTTT. The chain employs TRBV13 and TRBJ2-3; D is ambiguous. CDR3 length: 14 amino acids. Trimming left V 1 base short and J 4 bases short, with 9 bases between. The V gene's germline CDR1 is PRHDT and CDR2 FYEKMQ (reference sequence). The full variable domain, completed using reference TRBV13 and TRBJ2-3, is AAGVIQSPRHLIKEKRETATLKCYPIPRHDTVYWYQQGPGQDPQFLISFYEKMQSDKGSIPDRFSAQQFSDYHSELNMSSLELGDSALYFCASSLVVSADTQYFGPGTRLTVL.

This clone was found once. The chain recombines TRBV27 with TRBJ2-1, with 7 bases matching TRBD2. This CDR3 has 16 residues. V shed 1 base and J 3 bases; nucleotides not matched to a gene: 6. Germline assignment: CDR1 MNHEY and CDR2 SMNVEV (reference sequence). The CDR3 here is CASSLYAGALYNEQFF. Here the CDR3 DNA reads TGTGCCAGCAGTTTATACGCGGGAGCCCTCTACAATGAGCAGTTCTTC.